This T cell receptor (beta chain) stems from a study of blood T cell repertoires in COVID-19. For the study at large: Acute and convalescent COVID-19 samples came from the United States, Italy and Spain.

The CDR3 spans 14 residues. The V segment lost 9 bases and the J segment 6 bases; nucleotides outside the gene matches: 4. Germline V gives CDR1 SNHLY, CDR2 FYNNEI. Authors' analysis steps: Nucleated cell number was recorded as an estimate derived from reference gene primer amplification. Repertoires were generated with immunoSEQ multiplex PCR, while TCRdb's copy carries only in-frame clones and drops some. The DNA was the basis for D and trimming; V, J and clone size are from that table. The sample yields just under 300,000 clones, around nine tenths seen once. This receptor was obtained from a man between 65 and 79 years old with acute or convalescent COVID-19. The sequencing sample was made of peripheral blood. This chain uses TRBV2 with TRBJ2-2; 13 bases align to TRBD2. CDR3 amino acids: CASLGLAGAGELFF. The CDR3 DNA sequence: TGTGCCAGTTTAGGACTAGCGGGAGCCGGGGAGCTGTTTTTT.